This TCR beta chain was profiled in a study of T cell changes during pregnancy in multiple sclerosis (dated by TCRdb to 2018 to 2020). About the investigation overall: The study looked at changes in the T cell repertoire across pregnancy in women with multiple sclerosis.

Libraries were made using the immunoSEQ multiplex PCR assay. The clones in this table, taken by TCRdb from immuneACCESS, are in-frame only. Not every clone is retained; where verified, under half of the shortfall comes from an unresolved V gene, and the cause of the rest is unknown. Within this sample are some 49,000 clones, with 85% to 95% of them counted one time only. The top ten clonotypes cover less than 6.5% of the sample. This clone was detected once. Its antigen specificity is not known. No much larger clone exists at a distance of one base, and base qualities are not known. Measured from the cysteine to the phenylalanine, the CDR3 is 15 residues long. Solely the CDR3 DNA is kept, with 45 bases framed from the first base. The junction shows trimming of 3 bases on V and 4 bases on J, and the gene matches do not reach 6 bases of it. Sequences MRHNA (CDR1) and SNTAGT (CDR2) are obtained from the germline V gene.

The sample here was CD8+ T cells from peripheral blood mononuclear cells, taken in the first trimester of pregnancy. The sequence was collected from a female donor with multiple sclerosis, enrolled in a pregnancy study. The chain is encoded by TRBV6-4 joined to TRBJ2-1; 7 central nucleotides agree with TRBD1. The CDR3 region reads CASSESRQGYNEQFF. The nucleotide sequence is TGTGCCAGCAGTGAATCGAGACAGGGATACAATGAGCAGTTCTTC.